This TCR beta chain was captured by sequencing in a study of CD8 T cells in Susac syndrome. Background on the study: The Susac syndrome patients that were sequenced included 5 or 6 with active disease and under ten in remission.

After extraction with the RNeasy kit, roughly 0.5 to 1 ug of the RNA was reverse transcribed using random hexamers. TCRdb re-called the immunoSEQ multiplex PCR reads through MiXCR, storing one row per CDR3 protein. The repertoire consists of around 53,000 distinct CDR3 sequences, with approximately 95% occurring once and the leading ten covering roughly 0.79%. TCR beta sequencing covered blood CD8+ and CD4+ T cells. Negative isolation was used for CD8+ and CD4+ T cells and FACS enrichment for TEMRA cells. This CDR3 has 14 amino acids. Germline V CDR1 and CDR2: SGHDN, FVKESK. V gave up 0 bases and J gave up 6 bases, with 9 bases separating them. Study results and limitations: The study's TCR sequencing and HLA analysis drew on a certain number of individuals. That number was acknowledged as relatively small.

A note on this clonotype: The antigen remains unidentified.

The chain has TRBV14 and TRBJ2-1; possibly TRBD1 or TRBD2 for D (5 bases each). This clonotype was sampled from a human donor with Susac syndrome. Source material: CD8+ T cells from PBMCs. CDR3 in amino acids: CASSQEIGANEQFF. The DNA for the CDR3 is TGTGCCAGCAGCCAAGAAATCGGGGCCAATGAGCAGTTCTTC.